The entry below describes one T cell receptor (beta chain). Using immunoSEQ multiplex PCR, the repertoire was profiled, and TCRdb retains in-frame clones only, with some absent. The sample holds roughly 90,000 clones, 92% seen once. In germline, CDR1 is MDHEN, CDR2 SYDVKM. The CDR3 totals 15 residues. Losses at the gene ends were 8 bases for V and 7 bases for J; bases not matched to a gene: 6. The sample comes from a study of technical replicates of blood from a handful of donors. This sequence originates from a human donor in good health. Sample: T cells isolated from PBMCs. V and J are TRBV28 and TRBJ2-1; 15 bases are shared with TRBD2. The CDR3 DNA sequence: TGTGCCAGCGCCTCCGGGACTAGCGGGAGGAATGAGCAGTTCTTC. This gives the protein CASASGTSGRNEQFF.